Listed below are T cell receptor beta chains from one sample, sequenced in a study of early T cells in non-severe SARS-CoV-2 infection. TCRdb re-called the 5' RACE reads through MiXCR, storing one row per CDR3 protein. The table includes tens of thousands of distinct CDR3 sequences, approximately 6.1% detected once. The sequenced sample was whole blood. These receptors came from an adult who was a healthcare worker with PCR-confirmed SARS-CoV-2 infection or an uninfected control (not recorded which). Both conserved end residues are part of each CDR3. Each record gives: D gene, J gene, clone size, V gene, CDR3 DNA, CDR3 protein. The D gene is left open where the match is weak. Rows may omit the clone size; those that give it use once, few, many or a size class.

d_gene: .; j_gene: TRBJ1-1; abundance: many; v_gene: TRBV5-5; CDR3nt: TGTGCCAGCAGCTGGACACAGCTTGTAACTGAAGCTTTCTTT; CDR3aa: CASSWTQLVTEAFF
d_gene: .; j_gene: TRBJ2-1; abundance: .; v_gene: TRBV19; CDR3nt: TGTGCCAGTAGCCACTCGAAAAGCTCCTACAATGAGCAGTTCTTC; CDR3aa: CASSHSKSSYNEQFF
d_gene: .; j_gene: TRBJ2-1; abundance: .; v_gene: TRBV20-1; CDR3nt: TGCAGTGCTAGGGACCGGCTATGGAATGAGCAGTTCTTC; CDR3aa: CSARDRLWNEQFF
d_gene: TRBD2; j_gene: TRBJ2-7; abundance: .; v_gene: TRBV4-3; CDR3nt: TGCGCCAGCAGCCAAGCGCCGGGACTAGCGGGATCGGGAGGCGAGCAGTACTTC; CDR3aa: CASSQAPGLAGSGGEQYF
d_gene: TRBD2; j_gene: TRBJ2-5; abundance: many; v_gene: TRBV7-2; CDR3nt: TGTGCCAGCAGCCCTCTAGCGGGGGGTCAGACGGAGACCCAGTACTTC; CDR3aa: CASSPLAGGQTETQYF
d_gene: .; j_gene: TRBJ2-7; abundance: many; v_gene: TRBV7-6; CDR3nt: TGTGCCAGCAGCCTAGGGTTGGGGGAGCAGTACTTC; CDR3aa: CASSLGLGEQYF
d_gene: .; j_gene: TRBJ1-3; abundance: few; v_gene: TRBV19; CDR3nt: TGTGCCAGTACGACAGCATACTCTGGAAACACCATATATTTT; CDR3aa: CASTTAYSGNTIYF
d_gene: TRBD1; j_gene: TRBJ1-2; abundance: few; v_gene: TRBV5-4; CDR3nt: TGTGCCAGCAGCTTGGCGGCAGGGGGCAACTATGGCTACACCTTC; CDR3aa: CASSLAAGGNYGYTF
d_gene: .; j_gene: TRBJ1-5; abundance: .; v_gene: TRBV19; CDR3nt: TGTGACACCCAAACGCAGGAGGGCCCGCGCAATCAGCCCCAGCATTTT; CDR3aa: CDTQTQEGPRNQPQHF
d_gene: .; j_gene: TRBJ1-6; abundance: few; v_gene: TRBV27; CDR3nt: TGTGCCAGCAAGGAACATAGAAATAATTCACCCCTCCACTTT; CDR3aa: CASKEHRNNSPLHF
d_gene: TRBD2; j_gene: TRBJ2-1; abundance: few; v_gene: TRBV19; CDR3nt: TGTGCCAGTAGTGCCGGGACTAGCTCCTACAATGAGCAGTTCTTC; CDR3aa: CASSAGTSSYNEQFF
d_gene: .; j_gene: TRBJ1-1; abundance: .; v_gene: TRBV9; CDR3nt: TGTGCCAGCAGCGTAGAGTGGGACACTGAAGCTTTCTTT; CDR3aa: CASSVEWDTEAFF
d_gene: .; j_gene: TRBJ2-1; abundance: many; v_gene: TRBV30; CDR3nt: TGTGCCTGGAGTCCCATGGGCAGGGATGAGCAGTTCTTC; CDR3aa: CAWSPMGRDEQFF
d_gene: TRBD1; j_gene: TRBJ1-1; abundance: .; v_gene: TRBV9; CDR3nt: TGTGCCAGCAGCGGGACAGGGGGCTTGGGTGAAGCTTTCTTT; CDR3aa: CASSGTGGLGEAFF
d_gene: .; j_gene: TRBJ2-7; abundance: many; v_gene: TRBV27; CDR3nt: TGTGCCAGCAGTTCATGGCAAGCCCGGGGAGGGCAGTACTTC; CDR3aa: CASSSWQARGGQYF
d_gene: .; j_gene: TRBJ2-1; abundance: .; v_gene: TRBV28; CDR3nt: TGTGCCAGCAGTTTTGGAGCATTATACAATGAGCAGTTCTTC; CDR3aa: CASSFGALYNEQFF
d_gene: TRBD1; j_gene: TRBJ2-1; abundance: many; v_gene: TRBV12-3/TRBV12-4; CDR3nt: TGTGCCAGCAGTTCGTTCGGGGACAGGAATGAGCAGTTCTTC; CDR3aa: CASSSFGDRNEQFF
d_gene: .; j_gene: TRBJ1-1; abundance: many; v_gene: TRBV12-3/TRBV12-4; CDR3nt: TGTGCCAGCAGTCCCACAGGGAACACTGAAGCTTTCTTT; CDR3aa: CASSPTGNTEAFF
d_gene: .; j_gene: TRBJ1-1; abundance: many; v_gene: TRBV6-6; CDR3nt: TGTGCCAGCAGTTACCTAGGGACGGAAGCTTTCTTT; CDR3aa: CASSYLGTEAFF
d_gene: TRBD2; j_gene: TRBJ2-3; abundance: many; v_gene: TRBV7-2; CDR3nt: TGTGCCAGCAGCCCAATACTAGCGGGGGTTTCGGATACGCAGTATTTT; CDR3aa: CASSPILAGVSDTQYF
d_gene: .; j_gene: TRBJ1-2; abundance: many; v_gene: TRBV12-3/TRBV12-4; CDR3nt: TGTGCCAGCAGTTTCGGACGGGCCTATGGCTACACCTTC; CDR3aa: CASSFGRAYGYTF
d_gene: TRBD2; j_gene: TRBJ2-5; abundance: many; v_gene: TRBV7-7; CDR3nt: TGTGCTAGCAGCATCGGGACTACCGGGCAAGAGACCCAGTACTTC; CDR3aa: CASSIGTTGQETQYF
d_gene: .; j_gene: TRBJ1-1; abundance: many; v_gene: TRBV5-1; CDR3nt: TGCGCCACCTCAGCTTCGGGGGTACAAGGCACTGAAGCTTTCTTT; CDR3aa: CATSASGVQGTEAFF
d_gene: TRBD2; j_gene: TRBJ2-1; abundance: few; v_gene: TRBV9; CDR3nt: TGTGCCAGCAGCGTTAGCGGGGGGGCCAACAATGAGCAGTTCTTC; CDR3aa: CASSVSGGANNEQFF
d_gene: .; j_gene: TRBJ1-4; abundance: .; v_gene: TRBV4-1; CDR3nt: TGCGCCAGCAGCCCCCTTTTGGGGCGGCGGGAAAAACTGTTTTTT; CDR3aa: CASSPLLGRREKLFF
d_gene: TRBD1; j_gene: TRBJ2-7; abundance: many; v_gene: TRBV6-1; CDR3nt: TGTGCCAGCATCCCCCGGCTGGGACAGTACTACGAGCAGTACTTC; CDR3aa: CASIPRLGQYYEQYF
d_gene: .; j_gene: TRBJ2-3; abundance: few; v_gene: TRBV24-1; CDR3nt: TGTGCCACCAGTGATTTGGATCTCACAGATACGCAGTATTTT; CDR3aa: CATSDLDLTDTQYF
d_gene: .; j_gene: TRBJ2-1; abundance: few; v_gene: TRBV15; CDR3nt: TGTGCCACCAGCAGAGGAGGGTACAATGAGCAGTTCTTC; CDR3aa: CATSRGGYNEQFF
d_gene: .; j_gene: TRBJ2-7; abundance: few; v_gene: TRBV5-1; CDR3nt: TGCGCCAGCAGCACGGACGGGTACGAGCAGTACTTC; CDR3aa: CASSTDGYEQYF
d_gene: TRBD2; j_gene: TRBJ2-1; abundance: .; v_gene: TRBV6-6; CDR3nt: TGTGCCAGCAGAGCCCCGGGACTAGCGGGGGGCAATGAGCAGTTCTTC; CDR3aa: CASRAPGLAGGNEQFF
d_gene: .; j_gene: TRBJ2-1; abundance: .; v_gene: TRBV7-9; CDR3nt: TGTGCCAGCAGCCGCAGGGACAATGAGCAGTTCTTC; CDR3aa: CASSRRDNEQFF
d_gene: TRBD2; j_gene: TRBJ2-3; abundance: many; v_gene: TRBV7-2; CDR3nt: TGTGCCAGCAGCCAGAAAGCGGGGGGCCCCGATACGCAGTATTTT; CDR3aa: CASSQKAGGPDTQYF
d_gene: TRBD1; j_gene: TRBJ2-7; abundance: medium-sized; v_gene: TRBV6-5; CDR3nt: TGTGCCAGCAGTTACGGCGTTACCGGGACAGGGTTGTACGAGCAGTACTTC; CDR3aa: CASSYGVTGTGLYEQYF
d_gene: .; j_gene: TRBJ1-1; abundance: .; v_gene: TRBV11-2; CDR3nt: TGTGCCAGCAGCTTAATCTTGTTGAACACTGAAGCTTTCTTT; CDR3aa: CASSLILLNTEAFF
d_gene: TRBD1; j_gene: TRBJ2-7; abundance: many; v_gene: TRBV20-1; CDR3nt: TGCAGTGCTGCGGACAGGGGAAGGTCCTACGAGCAGTACTTC; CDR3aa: CSAADRGRSYEQYF
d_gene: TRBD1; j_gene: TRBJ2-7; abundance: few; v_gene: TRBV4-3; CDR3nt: TGCGCCAGCAGCCCCGGGACAGGGCCTTCCTACGAGCAGTACTTC; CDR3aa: CASSPGTGPSYEQYF
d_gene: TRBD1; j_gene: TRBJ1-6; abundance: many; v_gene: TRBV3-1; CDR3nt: TGTGCCAGCAGGGAACAGGGGAGAATTGGTAATTCACCCCTCCACTTT; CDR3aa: CASREQGRIGNSPLHF
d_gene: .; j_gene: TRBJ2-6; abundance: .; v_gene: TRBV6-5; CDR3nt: TGTGCCAGCAGTTTCAGAAGCTCTGGGGCCAACGTCCTGACTTTC; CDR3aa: CASSFRSSGANVLTF
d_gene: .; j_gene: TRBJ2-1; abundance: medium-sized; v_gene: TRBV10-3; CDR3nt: TGTGCCATCAGTGAGAAAGGACTAATCCTTGGTGAGCAGTTCTTC; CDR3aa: CAISEKGLILGEQFF
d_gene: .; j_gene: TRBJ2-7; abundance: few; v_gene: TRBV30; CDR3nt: TGTGCCTGGAGTGTACGAACGACCCTTATTCCCTACGAGCAGTACTTC; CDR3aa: CAWSVRTTLIPYEQYF
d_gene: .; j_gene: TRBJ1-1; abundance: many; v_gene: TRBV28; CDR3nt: TGTGCCAGCAGTTTTGACCAAACAAGGTGGGACACTGAAGCTTTCTTT; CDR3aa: CASSFDQTRWDTEAFF
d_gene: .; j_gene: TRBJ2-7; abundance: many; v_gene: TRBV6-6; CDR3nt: TGTGCCAGCAGTGCACCGTCGATCTACGAGCAGTACTTC; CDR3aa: CASSAPSIYEQYF
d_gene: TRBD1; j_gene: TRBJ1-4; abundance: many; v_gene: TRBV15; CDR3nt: TGTGCCACCAGCAGAGGCCAGGGGGCGACGTGGCGCACTGAAAAACTGTTTTTT; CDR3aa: CATSRGQGATWRTEKLFF
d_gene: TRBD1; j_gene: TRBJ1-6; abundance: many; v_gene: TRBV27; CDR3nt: TGTGCCAGCAGGTCGCCTCGGGACAGTCACTCTACTTATTCACCCCTCCACTTT; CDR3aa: CASRSPRDSHSTYSPLHF
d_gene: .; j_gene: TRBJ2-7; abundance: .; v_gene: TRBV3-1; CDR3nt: TGTGCCAGCAGCCTAGGGGACGGAGCCTACGAGCAGTACTTC; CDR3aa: CASSLGDGAYEQYF
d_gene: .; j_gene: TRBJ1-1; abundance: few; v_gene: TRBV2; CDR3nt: TGTGCCAGCAGTGACGTAGGGACCGCTTTCTTT; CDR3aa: CASSDVGTAFF
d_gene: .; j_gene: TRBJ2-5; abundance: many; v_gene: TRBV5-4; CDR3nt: TGTGCCAGCAGCTTGCGGATGGACCACCAAGAGACCCAGTACTTC; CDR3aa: CASSLRMDHQETQYF
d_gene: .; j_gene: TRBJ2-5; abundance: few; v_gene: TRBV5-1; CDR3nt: TGCGCCAGCAGCTTGCTCCCAGGGAAAGAGACCCAGTACTTC; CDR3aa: CASSLLPGKETQYF
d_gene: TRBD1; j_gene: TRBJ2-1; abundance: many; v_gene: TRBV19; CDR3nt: TGTGCCAGTAGTATAGTCCCCGGGACAGGTAACAATGAGCAGTTCTTC; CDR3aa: CASSIVPGTGNNEQFF